This T cell receptor (beta chain) is drawn from a study of control samples from healthy donors and cancer patients. Sequenced by immunoSEQ multiplex PCR; TCRdb stores in-frame clones only, minus some. The repertoire includes approximately 220,000 clones, roughly 94% of them detected once, and approximately 1.5% sits in the top ten. Sample: blood. This receptor was taken from a man between 45 and 60 years old in good health.

The CDR3 is CASSRAQGSGEQYF. CDR3 nucleotides: TGTGCCAGCAGCCGAGCGCAGGGTTCTGGCGAGCAGTACTTC. The genes are TRBV3-1 (or the pseudogene TRBV3-2) and TRBJ2-7, with a weak D call TRBD1 (5 bases). Trimming took off 4 bases at V and 6 bases at J, with 16 bases between the two ends. CDR1 is LGHDT, CDR2 YNNKEL, per germline (reference sequence). This CDR3 has 14 residues.